The T cell receptor (beta chain) under discussion was sequenced for a study of T-cell memory formation after mild COVID-19 (dated by TCRdb to the early 2020s). Describing the broader study: TCR sequence clusters from the two donors were found to be largely donor specific. Two young, previously healthy adult volunteers, one female and one male, were included in the cohort. T-cell clones expanding and contracting after mild COVID-19 in a couple of donors were tracked by longitudinal TCRalpha and TCRbeta repertoire sequencing.

This clonotype was recorded at least ten times. Its antigen is not yet known. Base qualities are not recorded, but no much larger clone differs from it by a single base. The CDR3 runs 19 amino acids, cysteine and phenylalanine included. Only the CDR3 portion is preserved as DNA: 57 bases, with reading frame beginning at the first base. The paper as a whole reports these results and caveats: SARS-CoV-2 specificity was not confirmed for the second-wave clones peaking on day 37. The detection of some responding clones in pre-infection memory suggests that pre-existing cross-reactive memory T cells joined the SARS-CoV-2 response. Contracting CD4+ clones appeared mostly in the CM and EM memory subsets, whereas CD8+ clones were enriched in EMRA. Only a couple of mild cases were covered by the study, and larger cohorts that include severe cases with pre-infection samples were considered necessary. From day 15 to 85, contracting clones showed balanced CD4/CD8 phenotypes, whereas a second wave of clones that expanded from day 15 to 37 leaned towards CD4+.

Ficoll-Paque density gradient centrifugation was used to isolate PBMCs. Sequencing was performed on an Illumina NovaSeq 6000. TCRalpha and TCRbeta cDNA libraries were constructed by 5'RACE with constant-segment primers, with sample barcodes and unique molecular identifiers being introduced. Trizol reagent was used to extract RNA from every sample. Libraries were amplified in two PCR steps, with a second sample barcode and Illumina TruSeq adapters added in the second step. Libraries were sequenced on an Illumina NovaSeq with 2 x 150 bp paired-end reads. In the original analysis: With migec v1.2.7, reads were demultiplexed and then collapsed into UMI-guided consensus sequences. Using mixcr v2.1.11, the UMI consensuses were aligned to TRA and TRB V and J templates and assembled into clonotypes. Expanded or contracted clonotypes were those called significant by both edgeR and NoisET, with noise models trained on biological replicates. For edgeR calls, the cutoffs were a false discovery rate-adjusted p below 0.01 and a log2 fold-change threshold of 1. As an exploratory analysis of dynamics, max-normalized trajectories of the 1000 most abundant clonotypes were examined with PCA combined with hierarchical clustering. Each responding clone was given a CD4 or CD8 phenotype based on the CD4+ and CD8+ repertoires, which had been sequenced separately. TCRdb ran its own pipeline on the public reads, namely fastp trimming at Q25 and MiXCR clone calling, and kept in-frame beta chains. Every CDR3 protein is listed once, alongside the most common genes and DNA of its rows. These V and J calls derive from TCRdb rather than the authors' analysis. The sample has about 390,000 distinct CDR3 sequences on record, approximately 16% of them singletons. The ten top clones hold under 25% of the sample.

In this chain, TRBV21-1 is recombined with TRBJ2-1; the table's D call, TRBD1, has no DNA check behind it. TRBV21-1 is a documented pseudogene. This clonotype originated in a man between 18 and 29 years old who had mild COVID-19 (a few samples of this study predate the infection). The sample titles of this study are shuffled in the database, so cell type and time point are left out; the donor was told from shared clones. What was sequenced was PBMCs or a T cell subset sorted from them (not recorded which). The nucleotide sequence reads TGTGCCAGCACCTTAAGTGGGACAGGGACTAGCCATTCCTACAATGAGCAGTTCTTC. This yields the protein CASTLSGTGTSHSYNEQFF.